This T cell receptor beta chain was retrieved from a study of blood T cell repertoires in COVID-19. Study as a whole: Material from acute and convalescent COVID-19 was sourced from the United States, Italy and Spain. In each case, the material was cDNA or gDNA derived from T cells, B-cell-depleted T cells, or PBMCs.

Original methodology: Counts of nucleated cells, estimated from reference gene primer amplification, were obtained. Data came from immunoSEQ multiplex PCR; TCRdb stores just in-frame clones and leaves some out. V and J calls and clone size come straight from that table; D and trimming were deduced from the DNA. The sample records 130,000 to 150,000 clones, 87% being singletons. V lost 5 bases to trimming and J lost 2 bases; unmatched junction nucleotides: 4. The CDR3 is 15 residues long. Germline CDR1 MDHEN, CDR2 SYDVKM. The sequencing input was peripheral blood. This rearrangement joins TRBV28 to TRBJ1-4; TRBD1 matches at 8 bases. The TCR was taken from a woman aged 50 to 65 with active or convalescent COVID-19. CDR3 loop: CASSGQGATNEKLFF. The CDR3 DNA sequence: TGTGCCAGCAGTGGACAGGGTGCGACTAATGAAAAACTGTTTTTT. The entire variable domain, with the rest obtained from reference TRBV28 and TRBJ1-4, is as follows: DVKVTQSSRYLVKRTGEKVFLECVQDMDHENMFWYRQDPGLGLRLIYFSYDVKMKEKGDIPEGYSVSREKKERFSLILESASTNQTSMYLCASSGQGATNEKLFFGSGTQLSVL.